This record concerns one T cell receptor beta chain sequence. A much larger clone lies one base from this, so it may be a read error. Germline values: CDR1 SNHLY, CDR2 FYNNEI. This CDR3 region has 15 residues. The data stem from a study of tumor-infiltrating lymphocytes in primary liver carcinoma. RNA and DNA were co-extracted from approximately 20-30 mg of unsorted bulk tissue. A constant-region primer primed TCR beta cDNA synthesis from 500 to 550 ng of total RNA. Three nested multiplex PCR rounds of slightly modified ARM-PCR generated TCR beta libraries. Primers for the first two PCR rounds were TRBV1-TRBV30 forward primers and a C-beta reverse primer (about 9 cycles per round). TCRdb reanalysed the multiplex PCR reads using MiXCR and keeps one entry per CDR3 protein. The table records tens of thousands of distinct CDR3 sequences, nearly 75% of them present only once.

The chain uses TRBV2 and TRBJ2-2; possible D gene TRBD1, 6 bases. This clonotype originated in a man aged 40-49 years with primary liver carcinoma and hepatitis B virus infection. The sequenced sample was liver tumor tissue from sampling region 4. Regarding subset: tumor region T4, right-lateral pole. The DNA for the CDR3 is TGTGCCAGCAGTCCTATAACGACAGGCACCTGGGAGCTGTTTTTT. Encoded protein: CASSPITTGTWELFF.